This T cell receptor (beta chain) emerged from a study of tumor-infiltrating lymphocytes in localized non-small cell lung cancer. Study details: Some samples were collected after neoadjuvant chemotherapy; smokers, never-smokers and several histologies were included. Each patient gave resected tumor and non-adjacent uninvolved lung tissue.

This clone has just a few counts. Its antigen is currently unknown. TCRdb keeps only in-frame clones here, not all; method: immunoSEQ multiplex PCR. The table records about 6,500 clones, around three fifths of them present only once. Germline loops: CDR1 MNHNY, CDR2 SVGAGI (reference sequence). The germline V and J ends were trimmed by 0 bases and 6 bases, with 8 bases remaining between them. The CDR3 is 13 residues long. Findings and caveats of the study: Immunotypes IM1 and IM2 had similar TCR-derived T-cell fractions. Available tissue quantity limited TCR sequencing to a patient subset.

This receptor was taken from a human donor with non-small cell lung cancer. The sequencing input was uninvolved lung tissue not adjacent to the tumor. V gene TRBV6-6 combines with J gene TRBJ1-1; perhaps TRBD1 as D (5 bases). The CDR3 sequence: CASSYSEGPEAFF. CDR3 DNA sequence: TGTGCCAGCAGTTACTCGGAGGGGCCTGAAGCTTTCTTT.